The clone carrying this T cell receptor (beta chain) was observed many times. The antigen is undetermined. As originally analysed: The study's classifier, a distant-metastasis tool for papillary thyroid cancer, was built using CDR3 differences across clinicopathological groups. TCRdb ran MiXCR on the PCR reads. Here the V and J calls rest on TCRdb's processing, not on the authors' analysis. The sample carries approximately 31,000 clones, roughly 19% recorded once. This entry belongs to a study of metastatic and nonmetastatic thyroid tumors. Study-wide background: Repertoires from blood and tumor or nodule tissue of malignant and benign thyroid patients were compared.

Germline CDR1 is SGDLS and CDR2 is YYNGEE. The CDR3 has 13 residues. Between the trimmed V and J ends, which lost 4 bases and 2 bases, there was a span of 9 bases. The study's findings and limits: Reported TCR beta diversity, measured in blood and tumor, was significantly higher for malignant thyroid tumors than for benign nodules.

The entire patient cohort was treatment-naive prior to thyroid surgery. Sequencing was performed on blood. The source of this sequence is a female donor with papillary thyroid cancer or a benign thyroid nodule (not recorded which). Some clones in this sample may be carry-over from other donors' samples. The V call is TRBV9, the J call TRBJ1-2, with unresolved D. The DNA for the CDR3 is TGTGCCAGCAGCCTGACGAAGAACTATGGCTACACCTTC. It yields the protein CASSLTKNYGYTF.